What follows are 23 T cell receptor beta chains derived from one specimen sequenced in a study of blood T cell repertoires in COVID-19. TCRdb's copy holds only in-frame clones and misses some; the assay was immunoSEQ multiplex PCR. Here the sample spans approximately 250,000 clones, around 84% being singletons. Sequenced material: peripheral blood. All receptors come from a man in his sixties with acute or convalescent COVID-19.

This chain's CDR3 is CASSPGRTGLNSPLHF. The DNA for the CDR3 is TGCGCCAGCAGCCCCGGCAGGACAGGACTTAATTCACCCCTCCACTTT. The gene calls are TRBV5-1 and TRBJ1-6; 7 nucleotides align to TRBD1. The CDR3 is 16 amino acids. The germline V gene has CDR1 SGHRS and CDR2 YFSETQ. V shed 4 bases, J shed 6 bases, and the junction held 10 bases outside the gene matches.

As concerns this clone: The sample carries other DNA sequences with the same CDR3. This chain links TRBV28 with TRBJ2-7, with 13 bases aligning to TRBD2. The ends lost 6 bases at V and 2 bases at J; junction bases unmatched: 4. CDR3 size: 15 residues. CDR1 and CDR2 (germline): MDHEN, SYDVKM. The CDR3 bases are TGTGCCAGCAGCCTCGGGACTAGCGGGACCTACGAGCAGTACTTC. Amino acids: CASSLGTSGTYEQYF. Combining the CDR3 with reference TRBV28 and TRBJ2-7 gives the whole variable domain DVKVTQSSRYLVKRTGEKVFLECVQDMDHENMFWYRQDPGLGLRLIYFSYDVKMKEKGDIPEGYSVSREKKERFSLILESASTNQTSMYLCASSLGTSGTYEQYFGPGTRLTVT.

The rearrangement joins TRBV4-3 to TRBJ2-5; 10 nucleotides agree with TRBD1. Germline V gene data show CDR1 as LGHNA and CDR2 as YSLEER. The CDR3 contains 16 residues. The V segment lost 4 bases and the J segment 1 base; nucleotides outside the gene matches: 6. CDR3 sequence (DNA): TGCGCCAGCAGCCGAACCGGGACAGGGGTCCAAGAGACCCAGTACTTC. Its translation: CASSRTGTGVQETQYF.

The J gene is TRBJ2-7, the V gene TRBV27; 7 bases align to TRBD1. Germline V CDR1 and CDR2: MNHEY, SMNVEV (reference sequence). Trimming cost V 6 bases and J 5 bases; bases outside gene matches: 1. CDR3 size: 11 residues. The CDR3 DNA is TGTGCCAGCAGGACAGGGAACGAGCAGTACTTC. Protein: CASRTGNEQYF.

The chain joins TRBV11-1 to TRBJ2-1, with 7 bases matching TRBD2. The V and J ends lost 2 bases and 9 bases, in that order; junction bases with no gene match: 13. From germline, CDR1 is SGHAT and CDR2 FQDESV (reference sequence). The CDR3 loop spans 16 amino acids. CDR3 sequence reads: CASSLRAGTISGEQFF. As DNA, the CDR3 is TGTGCCAGCAGCTTACGAGCCGGGACTATATCGGGTGAGCAGTTCTTC. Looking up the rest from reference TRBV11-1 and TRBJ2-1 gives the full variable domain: EAEVAQSPRYKITEKSQAVAFWCDPISGHATLYWYRQILGQGPELLVQFQDESVVDDSQLPKDRFSAERLKGVDSTLKIQPAELGDSAMYLCASSLRAGTISGEQFFGPGTRLTVL.

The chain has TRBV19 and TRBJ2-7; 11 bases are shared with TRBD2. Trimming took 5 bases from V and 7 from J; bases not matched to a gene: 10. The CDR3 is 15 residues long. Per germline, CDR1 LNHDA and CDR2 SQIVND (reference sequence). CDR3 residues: CASSPSTSGIREQYF. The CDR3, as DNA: TGTGCCAGTAGTCCCTCGACTAGCGGGATTAGGGAGCAGTACTTC. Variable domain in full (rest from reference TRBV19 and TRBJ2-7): DGGITQSPKYLFRKEGQNVTLSCEQNLNHDAMYWYRQDPGQGLRLIYYSQIVNDFQKGDIAEGYSVSREKKESFPLTVTSAQKNPTAFYLCASSPSTSGIREQYFGPGTRLTVT.

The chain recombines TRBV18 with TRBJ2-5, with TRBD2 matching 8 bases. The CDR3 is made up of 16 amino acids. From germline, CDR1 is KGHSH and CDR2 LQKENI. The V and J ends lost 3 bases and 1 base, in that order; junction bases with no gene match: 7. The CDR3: CASSPGTRNPQETQYF. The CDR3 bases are TGTGCCAGCTCACCCGGGACTAGAAACCCCCAAGAGACCCAGTACTTC. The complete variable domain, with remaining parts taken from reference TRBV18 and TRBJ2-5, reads NAGVMQNPRHLVRRRGQEARLRCSPMKGHSHVYWYRQLPEEGLKFMVYLQKENIIDESGMPKERFSAEFPKEGPSILRIQQVVRGDSAAYFCASSPGTRNPQETQYFGPGTRLLVL.

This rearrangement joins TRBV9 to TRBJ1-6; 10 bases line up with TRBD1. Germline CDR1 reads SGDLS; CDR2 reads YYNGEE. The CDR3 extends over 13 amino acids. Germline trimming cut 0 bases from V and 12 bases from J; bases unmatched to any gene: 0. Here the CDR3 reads CASSVGTGGPLHF. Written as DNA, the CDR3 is TGTGCCAGCAGCGTAGGGACAGGGGGACCCCTCCACTTT.

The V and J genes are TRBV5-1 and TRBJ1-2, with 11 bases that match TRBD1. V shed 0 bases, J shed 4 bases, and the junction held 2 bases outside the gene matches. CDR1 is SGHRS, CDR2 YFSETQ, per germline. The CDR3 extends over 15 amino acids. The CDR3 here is CASSLGTGGSYGYTF. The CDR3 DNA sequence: TGCGCCAGCAGCTTGGGGACAGGGGGCAGCTATGGCTACACCTTC. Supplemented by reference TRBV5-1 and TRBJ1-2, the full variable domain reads KAGVTQTPRYLIKTRGQQVTLSCSPISGHRSVSWYQQTPGQGLQFLFEYFSETQRNKGNFPGRFSGRQFSNSRSEMNVSTLELGDSALYLCASSLGTGGSYGYTFGSGTRLTVV.

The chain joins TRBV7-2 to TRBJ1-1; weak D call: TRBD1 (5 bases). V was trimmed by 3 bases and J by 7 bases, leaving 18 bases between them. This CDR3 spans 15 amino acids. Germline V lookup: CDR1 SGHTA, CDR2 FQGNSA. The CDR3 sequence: CASSFPPSGGYEAFF. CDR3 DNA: TGTGCCAGCAGCTTTCCGCCCTCTGGGGGGTATGAAGCTTTCTTT.

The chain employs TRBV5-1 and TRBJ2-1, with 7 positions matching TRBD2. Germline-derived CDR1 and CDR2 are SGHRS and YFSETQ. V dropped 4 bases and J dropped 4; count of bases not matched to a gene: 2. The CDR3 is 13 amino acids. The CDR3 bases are TGCGCCAGCAGCGCCGGGGGGTACAATGAGCAGTTCTTC. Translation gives CASSAGGYNEQFF.

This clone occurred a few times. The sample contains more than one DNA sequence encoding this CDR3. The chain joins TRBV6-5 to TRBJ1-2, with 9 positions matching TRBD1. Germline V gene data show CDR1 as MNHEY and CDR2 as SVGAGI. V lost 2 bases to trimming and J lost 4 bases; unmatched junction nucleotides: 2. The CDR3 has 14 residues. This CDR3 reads CASSYDRGSYGYTF. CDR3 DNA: TGTGCCAGCAGTTACGACAGGGGGTCCTATGGCTACACCTTC.

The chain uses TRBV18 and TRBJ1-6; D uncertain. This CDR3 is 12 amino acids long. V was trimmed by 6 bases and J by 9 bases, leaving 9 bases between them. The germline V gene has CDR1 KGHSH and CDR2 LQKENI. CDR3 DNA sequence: TGTGCCAGCTCCCTCGGTGTTTCACCCCTCCACTTT. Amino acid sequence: CASSLGVSPLHF.

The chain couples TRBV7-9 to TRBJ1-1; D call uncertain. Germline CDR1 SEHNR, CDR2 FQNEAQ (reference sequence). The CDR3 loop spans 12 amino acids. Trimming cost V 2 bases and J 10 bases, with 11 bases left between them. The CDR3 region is CASSLNGVSAFF. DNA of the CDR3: TGTGCCAGCAGCTTAAACGGAGTGTCAGCTTTCTTT.

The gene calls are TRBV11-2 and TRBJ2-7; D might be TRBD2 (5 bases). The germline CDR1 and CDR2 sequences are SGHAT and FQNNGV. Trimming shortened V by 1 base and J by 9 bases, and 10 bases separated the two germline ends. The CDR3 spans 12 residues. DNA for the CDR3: TGTGCCAGCAGCTTAGCGGCCAGCGGGCAGTACTTC. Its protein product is CASSLAASGQYF.

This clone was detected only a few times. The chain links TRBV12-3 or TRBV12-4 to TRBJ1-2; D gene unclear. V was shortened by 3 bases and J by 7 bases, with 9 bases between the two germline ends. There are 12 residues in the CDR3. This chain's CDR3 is CASSFGRLGYTF. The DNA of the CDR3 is TGTGCCAGCAGTTTCGGCAGGCTTGGCTACACCTTC.

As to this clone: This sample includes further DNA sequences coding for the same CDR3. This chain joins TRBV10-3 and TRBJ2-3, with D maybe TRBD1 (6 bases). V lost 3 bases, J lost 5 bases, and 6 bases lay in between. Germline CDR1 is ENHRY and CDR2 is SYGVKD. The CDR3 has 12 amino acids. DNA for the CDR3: TGTGCCATCAGTGAAGGGGGAGATACGCAGTATTTT. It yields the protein CAISEGGDTQYF.

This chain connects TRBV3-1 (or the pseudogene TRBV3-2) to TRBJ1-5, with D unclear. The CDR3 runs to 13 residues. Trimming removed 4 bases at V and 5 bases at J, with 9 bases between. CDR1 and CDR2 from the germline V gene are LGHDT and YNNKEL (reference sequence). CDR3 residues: CASSRAGDQPQHF. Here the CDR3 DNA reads TGTGCCAGCAGCCGGGCAGGTGATCAGCCCCAGCATTTT.

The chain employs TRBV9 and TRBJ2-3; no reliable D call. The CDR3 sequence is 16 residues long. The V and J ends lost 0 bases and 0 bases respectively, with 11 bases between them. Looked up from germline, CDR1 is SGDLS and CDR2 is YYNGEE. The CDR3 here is CASSVATIYSTDTQYF. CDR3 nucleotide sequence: TGTGCCAGCAGCGTAGCTACGATATATAGCACAGATACGCAGTATTTT.

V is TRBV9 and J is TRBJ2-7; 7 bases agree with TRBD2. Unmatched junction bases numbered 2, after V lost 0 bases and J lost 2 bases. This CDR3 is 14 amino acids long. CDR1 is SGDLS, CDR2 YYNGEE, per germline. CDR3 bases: TGTGCCAGCAGCGTAGGCGGGAGACCCTACGAGCAGTACTTC. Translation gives CASSVGGRPYEQYF.

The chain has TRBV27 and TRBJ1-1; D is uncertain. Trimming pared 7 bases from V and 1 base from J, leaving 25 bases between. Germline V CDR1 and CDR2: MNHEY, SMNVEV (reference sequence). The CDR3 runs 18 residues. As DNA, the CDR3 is TGTGCCAGCACCTCACGCTCGGGAGATACAGTAAGGAACACTGAAGCTTTCTTT. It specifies CASTSRSGDTVRNTEAFF.

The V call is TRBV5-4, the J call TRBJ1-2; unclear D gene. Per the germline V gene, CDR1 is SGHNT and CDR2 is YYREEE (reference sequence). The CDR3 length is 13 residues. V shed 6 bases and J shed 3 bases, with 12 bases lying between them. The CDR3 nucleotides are TGTGCCAGCACCTCCGGTACAGACTATGGCTACACCTTC. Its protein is CASTSGTDYGYTF.

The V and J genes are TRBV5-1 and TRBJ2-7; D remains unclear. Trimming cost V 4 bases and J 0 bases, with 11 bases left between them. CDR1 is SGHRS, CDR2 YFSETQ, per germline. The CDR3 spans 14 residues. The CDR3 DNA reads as TGCGCCAGCAGCACGTCCGGTAGCTCCTACGAGCAGTACTTC. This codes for CASSTSGSSYEQYF. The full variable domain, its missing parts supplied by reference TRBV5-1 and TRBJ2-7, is KAGVTQTPRYLIKTRGQQVTLSCSPISGHRSVSWYQQTPGQGLQFLFEYFSETQRNKGNFPGRFSGRQFSNSRSEMNVSTLELGDSALYLCASSTSGSSYEQYFGPGTRLTVT.